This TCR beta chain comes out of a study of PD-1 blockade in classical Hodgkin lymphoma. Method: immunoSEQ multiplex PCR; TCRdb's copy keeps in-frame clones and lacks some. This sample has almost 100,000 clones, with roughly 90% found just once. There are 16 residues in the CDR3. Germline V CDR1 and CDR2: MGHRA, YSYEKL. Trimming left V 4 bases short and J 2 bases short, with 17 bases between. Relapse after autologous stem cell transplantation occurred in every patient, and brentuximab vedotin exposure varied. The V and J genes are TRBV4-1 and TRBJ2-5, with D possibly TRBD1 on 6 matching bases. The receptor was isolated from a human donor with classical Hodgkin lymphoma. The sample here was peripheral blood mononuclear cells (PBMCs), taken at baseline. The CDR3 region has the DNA TGCGCCAGCAGCCTAGGAACCGGGACATTACAAGAGACCCAGTACTTC. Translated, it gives CASSLGTGTLQETQYF.